This T cell receptor (beta chain) was identified in a study of blood T cell repertoires in COVID-19. The overall study: COVID-19 samples, acute and convalescent, were from the United States, Italy and Spain. Sources were T cells, B-cell-depleted T cells, or PBMCs; the material itself was cDNA or gDNA.

The V end lost 3 bases, the J end lost 4 bases, and 16 bases lay between the germline ends. The CDR3 is 15 residues long. Per the germline V gene, CDR1 is GTSNPN and CDR2 is SVGIG (reference sequence). How the authors handled the data: The authors estimated nucleated cell counts from reference gene primer amplification. This table comes from immunoSEQ multiplex PCR, and its TCRdb copy is limited to in-frame clones, with some not included. V and J calls and clone size are given by that table; D and trimming were obtained from the DNA. The table lists about 300,000 clones, around 83% of them singletons, with 1% to 1.5% in the top ten.

The specimen was peripheral blood. The genes are TRBV30 and TRBJ1-5; D gene uncertain. This receptor was identified in a woman aged 45-65 years with acute or convalescent COVID-19. This CDR3 is CAWSAKSRGNQPQHF. CDR3 nucleotides: TGTGCCTGGAGCGCAAAATCCCGAGGTAATCAGCCCCAGCATTTT.